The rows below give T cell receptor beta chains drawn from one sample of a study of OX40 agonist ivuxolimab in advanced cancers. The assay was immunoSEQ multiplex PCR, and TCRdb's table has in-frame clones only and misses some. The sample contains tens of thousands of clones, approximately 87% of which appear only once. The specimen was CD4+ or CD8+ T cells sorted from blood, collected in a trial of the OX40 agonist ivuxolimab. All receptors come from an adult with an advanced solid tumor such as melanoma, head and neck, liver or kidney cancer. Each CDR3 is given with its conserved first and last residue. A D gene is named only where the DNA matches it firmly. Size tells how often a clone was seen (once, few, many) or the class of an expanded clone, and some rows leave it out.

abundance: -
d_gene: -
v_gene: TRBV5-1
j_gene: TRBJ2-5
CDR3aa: CASSLEGGRETQYF
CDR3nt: TGCGCCAGCAGCTTGGAAGGGGGGCGGGAGACCCAGTACTTC

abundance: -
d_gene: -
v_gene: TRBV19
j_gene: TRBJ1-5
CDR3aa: CASSIAEQLYNQPQHF
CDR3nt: TGTGCCAGTAGTATTGCTGAACAGCTGTACAATCAGCCCCAGCATTTT

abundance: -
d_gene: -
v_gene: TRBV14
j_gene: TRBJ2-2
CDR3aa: CASSQGYSNTGELFF
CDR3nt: TGTGCCAGCAGCCAAGGGTATTCGAACACCGGGGAGCTGTTTTTT

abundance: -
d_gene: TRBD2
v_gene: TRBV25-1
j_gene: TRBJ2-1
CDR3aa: CASSEYWTSSGYEQFF
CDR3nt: TGTGCCAGCAGTGAATACTGGACTAGTAGTGGGTATGAGCAGTTCTTC

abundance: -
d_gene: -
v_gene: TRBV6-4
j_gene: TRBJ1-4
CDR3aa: CASSDCEGREEKLFF
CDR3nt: TGTGCCAGCAGTGACTGTGAGGGTCGGGAAGAAAAACTGTTTTTT

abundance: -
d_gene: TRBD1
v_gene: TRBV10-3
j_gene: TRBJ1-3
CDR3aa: CAISRQGKGNTIYF
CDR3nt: TGTGCCATCAGTCGACAGGGGAAAGGAAACACCATATATTTT

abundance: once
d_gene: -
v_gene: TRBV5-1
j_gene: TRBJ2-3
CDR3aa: CASSLRRNSELGTQYF
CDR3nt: TGCGCCAGCAGCTTGAGGCGGAATTCGGAGCTGGGTACGCAGTATTTT

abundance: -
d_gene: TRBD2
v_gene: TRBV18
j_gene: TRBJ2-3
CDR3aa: CASSPREGDGTQYF
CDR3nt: TGTGCCAGCTCACCGAGGGAGGGTGACGGCACGCAGTATTTT

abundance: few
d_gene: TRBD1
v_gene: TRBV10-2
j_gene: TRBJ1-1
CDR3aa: CASQDRVRTEAFF
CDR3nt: TGCGCCAGCCAGGACAGGGTGAGGACTGAAGCTTTCTTT

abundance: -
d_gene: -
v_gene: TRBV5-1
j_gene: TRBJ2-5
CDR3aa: CASSLTGMETQYF
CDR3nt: TGCGCCAGCAGCTTGACAGGGATGGAGACCCAGTACTTC